Shown below are 19 T cell receptor beta chains from a single sample sequenced in a study of shared clonotypes between healthy human individuals. Only in-frame clones appear in the TCRdb table, and some are missing; sequencing was by immunoSEQ multiplex PCR. This sample has just over 2,000,000 clones, with roughly 94% found just once. Sequenced input: naive CD4+ T cells sorted from blood. Subset reported: CD45RA+ positively selected. Receptors originate from a man aged 18 to 35 in good health.

This chain links TRBV19 with TRBJ1-1; D may be TRBD1 (5 bases). The V end lost 3 bases, the J end lost 0 bases, and 8 bases lay between the germline ends. The CDR3 consists of 14 residues. Looked up from germline, CDR1 is LNHDA and CDR2 is SQIVND (reference sequence). The CDR3 protein is CASSMGELNTEAFF. As DNA, the CDR3 is TGTGCCAGTAGTATGGGGGAGTTGAACACTGAAGCTTTCTTT.

V gene TRBV7-2 combines with J gene TRBJ1-4, with no clear D. Trimming left V 5 bases short and J 7 bases short, with 17 bases between. In germline, CDR1 is SGHTA, CDR2 FQGNSA. This CDR3 spans 15 amino acids. The CDR3 coding sequence is TGTGCCAGCAGCCCGCAGACTGCGCTAGGTGAAAAACTGTTTTTT. Protein product: CASSPQTALGEKLFF.

The rearrangement joins TRBV7-2 to TRBJ2-1; tentative D call: TRBD2 (6 bases). The V and J ends lost 1 base and 7 bases respectively, with 20 bases between them. This CDR3 contains 17 residues. Germline V gene data show CDR1 as SGHTA and CDR2 as FQGNSA. In DNA form, the CDR3 reads TGTGCCAGCAGCTTAGAAGGCGCTAGCGTGTTGAGAAATGAGCAGTTCTTC. It yields the protein CASSLEGASVLRNEQFF.

CDR3: CASSRDRAYNEQFF. CDR3 sequence (DNA): TGTGCCAGCAGCCGAGACAGGGCCTACAATGAGCAGTTCTTC. The chain uses TRBV5-6 and TRBJ2-1; 7 bases are a match to TRBD1. The CDR3 is 14 residues long. The germline gives CDR1 SGHDT, CDR2 YYEEEE. J lost 2 bases, V lost 4 bases, and 3 bases had no gene match.

This clone was seen once. The chain couples TRBV5-4 to TRBJ2-5, with D possibly matching TRBD2 (5 bases). There are 13 residues in the CDR3. The V end was cut by 5 bases, the J end by 5 bases, with 13 bases between. Germline V CDR1 and CDR2: SGHNT, YYREEE (reference sequence). The CDR3 DNA follows: TGTGCCAGCAGTACTAGGCTAGTGGAGACCCAGTACTTC. Amino acid sequence: CASSTRLVETQYF.

The V call is TRBV6-5, the J call TRBJ1-6; unclear D gene. Between the trimmed V and J ends, which lost 0 bases and 10 bases, there was a span of 10 bases. Germline V gene lookup returns CDR1 MNHEY and CDR2 SVGAGI. This CDR3 contains 14 residues. CDR3 nucleotide sequence: TGTGCCAGCAGTTACTCTGGCAGCTGGTCACCCCTCCACTTT. Translating gives CASSYSGSWSPLHF.

The V and J genes are TRBV6-5 and TRBJ2-6; D not resolved. The V and J ends lost 10 bases and 2 bases respectively, with 9 bases between them. Germline CDR1 is MNHEY and CDR2 is SVGAGI. CDR3 length: 13 residues. CDR3 nucleotides: TGTGCCACTCTCTCCCCTGGGGCCAACGTCCTGACTTTC. It yields the protein CATLSPGANVLTF.

The chain recombines TRBV28 with TRBJ2-7; 7 nucleotides agree with TRBD2. V lost 4 bases and J lost 3; bases outside the gene matches: 9. The CDR3 covers 15 residues. In germline, CDR1 is MDHEN, CDR2 SYDVKM. The CDR3: CASSSSGGPYYEQYF. The CDR3 DNA reads TGTGCCAGCAGTTCCTCGGGGGGTCCATACTACGAGCAGTACTTC.

V gene TRBV6-6 combines with J gene TRBJ2-3; no reliable D call. The CDR3 length is 13 residues. V lost 0 bases to trimming and J lost 5 bases, with 6 bases between them. Germline CDR1 is MNHNY and CDR2 is SVGAGI (reference sequence). The CDR3 DNA follows: TGTGCCAGCAGTTACTCGAGCCGAGATACGCAGTATTTT. This translates into CASSYSSRDTQYF.

Notes on this clone: The same CDR3 can be traced to other DNA sequences in this sample. The chain joins TRBV27 to TRBJ2-2; weak D call: TRBD1 (6 bases). This CDR3 has 15 residues. Trimming took 0 bases from V and 5 from J, leaving 10 bases between them. The germline V gene has CDR1 MNHEY and CDR2 SMNVEV (reference sequence). CDR3 sequence reads: CASSLSAGVTGELFF. In nucleotides, the CDR3 is TGTGCCAGCAGTTTATCGGCAGGGGTAACCGGGGAGCTGTTTTTT.

The rearrangement links TRBV7-2 to TRBJ2-7; 9 nucleotides match TRBD2. CDR1 is SGHTA and CDR2 is FQGNSA in the germline V gene. Losses at the gene ends were 5 bases for V and 7 bases for J; bases not matched to a gene: 12. This CDR3 comprises 15 residues. The CDR3 sequence is CASSQEAGGPGEQYF. CDR3 DNA: TGTGCCAGCAGCCAAGAAGCGGGAGGACCGGGGGAGCAGTACTTC.

This chain connects TRBV6-5 to TRBJ2-7; 7 positions match TRBD1. CDR3 size: 15 residues. Looked up from germline, CDR1 is MNHEY and CDR2 is SVGAGI. Germline trimming cut 6 bases from V and 2 bases from J; bases unmatched to any gene: 10. CDR3 in DNA: TGTGCCAGCAGCCCCCAGGGCAGGGGGACCTACGAGCAGTACTTC. Its protein product is CASSPQGRGTYEQYF.

The V call is TRBV5-4, the J call TRBJ2-1; TRBD1 aligns across 8 bases. Germline V gene data show CDR1 as SGHNT and CDR2 as YYREEE (reference sequence). Losses at the gene ends were 4 bases for V and 6 bases for J; bases not matched to a gene: 6. The CDR3 extends over 14 amino acids. The CDR3, as DNA: TGTGCCAGCAGCGGAAGGGACAGGCGCAATGAGCAGTTCTTC. It specifies CASSGRDRRNEQFF. Looking up the rest from reference TRBV5-4 and TRBJ2-1 gives the full variable domain: ETGVTQSPTHLIKTRGQQVTLRCSSQSGHNTVSWYQQALGQGPQFIFQYYREEENGRGNFPPRFSGLQFPNYSSELNVNALELDDSALYLCASSGRDRRNEQFFGPGTRLTVL.

The rearrangement links TRBV6-4 to TRBJ2-5, with 13 bases aligning to TRBD2. V gave up 6 bases and J gave up 5 bases; unmatched junction bases: 6. The germline gives CDR1 MRHNA, CDR2 SNTAGT. This CDR3 spans 15 amino acids. This chain's CDR3 is CASSLGLAGWETQYF. The DNA of the CDR3 is TGTGCCAGCAGCCTGGGACTAGCGGGGTGGGAGACCCAGTACTTC.

This clone was counted a single time. CDR3 sequence reads: CASSQEGYRGPYGYTF. In nucleotides, the CDR3 is TGCGCCAGCAGCCAAGAAGGATACAGGGGGCCTTATGGCTACACCTTC. The chain is built from TRBV4-1 and TRBJ1-2; 9 nucleotides agree with TRBD1. The CDR3 runs to 16 residues. The germline V gene has CDR1 MGHRA and CDR2 YSYEKL. With V trimmed by 0 bases and J by 5 bases, 7 bases remained unmatched.

A remark on this clone: At the DNA level, this CDR3 is encoded by other sequences in the same sample as well. The V call is TRBV20-1, the J call TRBJ2-5; the D gene is possibly TRBD2 (5 bases). Germline V gene sequence: CDR1 DFQATT, CDR2 SNEGSKA (reference sequence). This CDR3 has 11 residues. V lost 3 bases to trimming and J lost 5 bases, with 7 bases between them. CDR3 DNA sequence: TGCAGTGCTAGCCCGGGGGAGACCCAGTACTTC. It translates to CSASPGETQYF.

The V gene is TRBV6-1, the J gene TRBJ1-2, with TRBD1 as a possible D gene (5 bases). This CDR3 region has 15 residues. Germline V gene data show CDR1 as MNHNS and CDR2 as SASEGT. Trimming left V 5 bases short and J 1 base short, with 14 bases between. The CDR3 is CASSSDRALNYGYTF. For the CDR3, the DNA is TGTGCCAGCAGTTCCGACAGAGCCCTTAACTATGGCTACACCTTC.

The V and J genes are TRBV30 and TRBJ2-2; 7 bases line up with TRBD1. Germline V gene lookup returns CDR1 GTSNPN and CDR2 SVGIG (reference sequence). The CDR3 contains 13 residues. The V gene end was trimmed by 5 bases and the J gene end by 4 bases; junction bases not matched to a gene: 4. The CDR3 is CAWEGGGTGELFF. CDR3 DNA sequence: TGTGCCTGGGAAGGGGGCGGCACCGGGGAGCTGTTTTTT.

J is TRBJ2-7 and V is TRBV18; 8 bases align to TRBD2. Unmatched junction bases numbered 5, after V lost 1 base and J lost 3 bases. The CDR3 runs to 15 residues. Germline lookup yields CDR1 KGHSH and CDR2 LQKENI. The CDR3 nucleotides read TGTGCCAGCTCACCACGCAGCGGGGGTCTCTACGAGCAGTACTTC. Amino acids: CASSPRSGGLYEQYF.